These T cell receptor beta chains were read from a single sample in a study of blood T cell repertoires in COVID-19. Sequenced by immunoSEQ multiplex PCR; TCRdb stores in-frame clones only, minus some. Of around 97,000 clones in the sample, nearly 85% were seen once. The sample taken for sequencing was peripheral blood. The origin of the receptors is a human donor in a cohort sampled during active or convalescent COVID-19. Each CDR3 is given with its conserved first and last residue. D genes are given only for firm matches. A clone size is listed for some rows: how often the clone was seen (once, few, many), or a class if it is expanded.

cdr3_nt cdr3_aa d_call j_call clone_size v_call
TGTGCCAGCAGTTCCGTAACAGGACCTTGGAGCAATCAGCCCCAGCATTTT CASSSVTGPWSNQPQHF - TRBJ1-5 once TRBV6-9
TGTGCCAGCGACAGGGTCGGCAGTCAGCCCCAGCATTTT CASDRVGSQPQHF TRBD1 TRBJ1-5 - TRBV2
TGCAGGGCGGTTGGTCACACTGAAGCTTTCTTT CRAVGHTEAFF - TRBJ1-1 - TRBV20-1
TGTGCCAGCAGGCAACCGGGCCGAGGGTACGAGCAGTACTTC CASRQPGRGYEQYF - TRBJ2-7 - TRBV7-2
TGTGCCAGCAGCTCTATTGGACAGGGGAACACTGAAGCTTTCTTT CASSSIGQGNTEAFF TRBD1 TRBJ1-1 few TRBV7-2
TGTGCCAGCAGGCCCGGGACAGGGGTCTACGAGCAGTACTTC CASRPGTGVYEQYF TRBD1 TRBJ2-7 - TRBV2
TGCGCCAGCAGCTCGTGGGGGGGCAATGAAAAACTGTTTTTT CASSSWGGNEKLFF - TRBJ1-4 - TRBV5-1
TGCGCCAGCAGCAACAGGGTTACAGATGAGCAGTTCTTC CASSNRVTDEQFF - TRBJ2-1 - TRBV5-1
TGCGCCAGCAGCTTGGCTTTAACTAGCGGGGGGGATACGCAGTATTTT CASSLALTSGGDTQYF TRBD2 TRBJ2-3 - TRBV5-1
TGTGCCAGCAGCCCTCTAACAGGTTCCTCTAATCAGCCCCAGCATTTT CASSPLTGSSNQPQHF - TRBJ1-5 once TRBV13
TGTGCCTGGAGTGGACAGGCGTTTGCAACTAATGAAAAACTGTTTTTT CAWSGQAFATNEKLFF - TRBJ1-4 - TRBV30
TGTGCCAGCAGTTTACTATCCAATCAGCCCCAGCATTTT CASSLLSNQPQHF - TRBJ1-5 - TRBV28
TGTGCCAGCAGTGCGCGGGGACATCAGCCCCAGCATTTT CASSARGHQPQHF - TRBJ1-5 - TRBV12-3/TRBV12-4
TGTGCCAGCAGGCAGGGAGGGGAGCTGTTTTTT CASRQGGELFF - TRBJ2-2 - TRBV6-5
TGTGCCAGTAGTCCTCGGAGGTGGAATAACTATGGCTACACCTTC CASSPRRWNNYGYTF - TRBJ1-2 - TRBV19
TGTGCCAGCAGCTTCCCTTCAGGGGACATTAACACCGGGGAGCTGTTTTTT CASSFPSGDINTGELFF - TRBJ2-2 - TRBV11-3
TGTGCCAGCAGCTTAACCGCTGGGGCCAACGTCCTGACTTTC CASSLTAGANVLTF - TRBJ2-6 - TRBV7-3
TGTGCCAGCTCATTCCGGGCAGCGGGCGATTCCTACGAGCAGTACTTC CASSFRAAGDSYEQYF - TRBJ2-7 - TRBV18
TGTGCCAGCAGCCTGACGAGGCTCAGCACAGATACGCAGTATTTT CASSLTRLSTDTQYF - TRBJ2-3 - TRBV7-9
TGTGCCAGCAAAAAGGGAGGCGCCTACAATGAGCAGTTCTTC CASKKGGAYNEQFF - TRBJ2-1 - TRBV7-6
TGTGCCAGCAGCTGGGGACTAGCGGGGGGTGTGTGGACAGATACGCAGTATTTT CASSWGLAGGVWTDTQYF TRBD2 TRBJ2-3 - TRBV7-2
TGTGCCAGCAGGCCGGACAATCGCGAGCAGTACTTC CASRPDNREQYF - TRBJ2-7 - TRBV6-5
TGTGCCAGCAGCTCCCAGGGGAGTGGAAACACCATATATTTT CASSSQGSGNTIYF - TRBJ1-3 - TRBV7-3
TGTGCCATCAGTGAGTCGAGGGACTCCCCCGGTACGCAGTATTTT CAISESRDSPGTQYF - TRBJ2-3 - TRBV10-3
TGCGCCAGCAGCTTGGTGGGCCCTCAATCACAAGAGACCCAGTACTTC CASSLVGPQSQETQYF - TRBJ2-5 - TRBV5-1
TGTGCCAGCAGCTTGAGTAACAGGGGGCAGGGGAGCAATCAGCCCCAGCATTTT CASSLSNRGQGSNQPQHF TRBD1 TRBJ1-5 - TRBV5-6
TGTGCCACCCGGTTTTCTGGAGAGGAAAAACTGTTTTTT CATRFSGEEKLFF - TRBJ1-4 - TRBV27
TGTGCCTCTGGGACAGCCGATAGCAATCAGCCCCAGCATTTT CASGTADSNQPQHF TRBD1 TRBJ1-5 many TRBV10-3
TGCGCCAGCAGCCTCGGGACAGGCGGTAACTATGGCTACACCTTC CASSLGTGGNYGYTF TRBD1 TRBJ1-2 - TRBV5-1
TGTGCCATCAGGAAAGAATTAGCGGGAGATACGCAGTATTTT CAIRKELAGDTQYF TRBD2 TRBJ2-3 - TRBV10-3
TGTGCCAGCAGCTTGCGGGGTCGGGAGACCCAGTACTTC CASSLRGRETQYF - TRBJ2-5 - TRBV5-6
TGTGCCAGCAGACCGAACCTGGACAGGTACCAAGAGACCCAGTACTTC CASRPNLDRYQETQYF TRBD1 TRBJ2-5 - TRBV7-9
TGTGCCAGCAGGCGAACCGGGACAGGGGTATTCTTC CASRRTGTGVFF TRBD1 TRBJ2-1 few TRBV2
TGTGCCAGCTCAATCAGGGGGACTAATGAAAAACTGTTTTTT CASSIRGTNEKLFF TRBD1 TRBJ1-4 - TRBV18
TGTGCCAGCAGCTTAGGGCAGGGGATTGGGGAGCTGTTTTTT CASSLGQGIGELFF - TRBJ2-2 once TRBV11-2
TGTGCCAGCAGCTTGTTCCCGGGGGGCTACAATGAGCAGTTCTTC CASSLFPGGYNEQFF TRBD2 TRBJ2-1 - TRBV5-4
TGTGCCAGCAGCCCGGACGGACAGAAGAACACCGGGGAGCTGTTTTTT CASSPDGQKNTGELFF - TRBJ2-2 - TRBV7-9
TGTGCCAGCTCCGACAGGGGGAGATATGGCTACACCTTC CASSDRGRYGYTF TRBD1 TRBJ1-2 few TRBV12-3/TRBV12-4
TGCGCCAGCAGATACGGGACAGACACTGAAGCTTTCTTT CASRYGTDTEAFF TRBD1 TRBJ1-1 - TRBV5-1
TGTGCCAGCAGCTTAGCCGGCAGCGGTGGCTACACCTTC CASSLAGSGGYTF - TRBJ1-2 - TRBV7-2
TGTGCCAGCAGCGTCGGGACAACCTCCTATAATTCACCCCTCCACTTT CASSVGTTSYNSPLHF - TRBJ1-6 few TRBV9
TGCGCCAGCAGCTTGACAGGGGGCTTGCCAGATACGCAGTATTTT CASSLTGGLPDTQYF TRBD1 TRBJ2-3 - TRBV5-1
TGTGCCAGCAGCTTAGGATCGCCCGGGACAGGGGACTACGAGCAGTACTTC CASSLGSPGTGDYEQYF TRBD1 TRBJ2-7 - TRBV11-3
TGTGCCTGGAAGGCAAGACCGGTTACGAGAGGACTACGAGCAGTCGGGCAGTACTTC CAWKARPVTRGLRAVGQYF - TRBJ2-7 - TRBV30
TGTGCCAGCAGCCCAGGGCTCTACTCTGGAAACACCATATATTTT CASSPGLYSGNTIYF - TRBJ1-3 - TRBV9
TGCGCCAGCACCCTAAAGAGCTCTGGAAACACCATATATTTT CASTLKSSGNTIYF - TRBJ1-3 - TRBV5-1
TGTGCCAGCAGCGAGGGACAGGCGAACACCGGGGAGCTGTTTTTT CASSEGQANTGELFF TRBD1 TRBJ2-2 - TRBV11-3
TGTGCCACCAGTGATTCAGGACAGGGGCCGGCCTATGGCTACACCTTC CATSDSGQGPAYGYTF TRBD1 TRBJ1-2 - TRBV24-1
TGTGCCAGCAGTGGGGCAGGGGGCTTTGTACAGACCCAGTACTTC CASSGAGGFVQTQYF TRBD1 TRBJ2-5 - TRBV25-1
TGTGCCAGTAGTCTACGCTCAGGGCTCAATTCACCCCTCCACTTT CASSLRSGLNSPLHF - TRBJ1-6 once TRBV19
TGCGCCAGCAGCTTGGACCTGCAGGGTCGGGATGGCTACACCTTC CASSLDLQGRDGYTF - TRBJ1-2 - TRBV5-1
TGCGCCAGCAACAATCAGGGACTAGCAGGCGAGACCCAGTACTTC CASNNQGLAGETQYF TRBD2 TRBJ2-5 - TRBV5-1
TGTGCCATCTCGTGGCAGGGGGACGAGCAGTACTTC CAISWQGDEQYF TRBD1 TRBJ2-7 once TRBV10-3
TGCGCCAGCAGCTCGGACGGACTTAATCAGCCCCAGCATTTT CASSSDGLNQPQHF - TRBJ1-5 - TRBV5-1
TGTGCCAGCAGCACAGGGGGGAACTCTGGAAACACCATATATTTT CASSTGGNSGNTIYF TRBD1 TRBJ1-3 - TRBV7-9
TGTGCCAGCAGCCAATCGGTGAACACTGAAGCTTTCTTT CASSQSVNTEAFF - TRBJ1-1 - TRBV7-2
TGTGCCAGCAGCGCCGGACTGTCTGGAAACACCATATATTTT CASSAGLSGNTIYF - TRBJ1-3 - TRBV9